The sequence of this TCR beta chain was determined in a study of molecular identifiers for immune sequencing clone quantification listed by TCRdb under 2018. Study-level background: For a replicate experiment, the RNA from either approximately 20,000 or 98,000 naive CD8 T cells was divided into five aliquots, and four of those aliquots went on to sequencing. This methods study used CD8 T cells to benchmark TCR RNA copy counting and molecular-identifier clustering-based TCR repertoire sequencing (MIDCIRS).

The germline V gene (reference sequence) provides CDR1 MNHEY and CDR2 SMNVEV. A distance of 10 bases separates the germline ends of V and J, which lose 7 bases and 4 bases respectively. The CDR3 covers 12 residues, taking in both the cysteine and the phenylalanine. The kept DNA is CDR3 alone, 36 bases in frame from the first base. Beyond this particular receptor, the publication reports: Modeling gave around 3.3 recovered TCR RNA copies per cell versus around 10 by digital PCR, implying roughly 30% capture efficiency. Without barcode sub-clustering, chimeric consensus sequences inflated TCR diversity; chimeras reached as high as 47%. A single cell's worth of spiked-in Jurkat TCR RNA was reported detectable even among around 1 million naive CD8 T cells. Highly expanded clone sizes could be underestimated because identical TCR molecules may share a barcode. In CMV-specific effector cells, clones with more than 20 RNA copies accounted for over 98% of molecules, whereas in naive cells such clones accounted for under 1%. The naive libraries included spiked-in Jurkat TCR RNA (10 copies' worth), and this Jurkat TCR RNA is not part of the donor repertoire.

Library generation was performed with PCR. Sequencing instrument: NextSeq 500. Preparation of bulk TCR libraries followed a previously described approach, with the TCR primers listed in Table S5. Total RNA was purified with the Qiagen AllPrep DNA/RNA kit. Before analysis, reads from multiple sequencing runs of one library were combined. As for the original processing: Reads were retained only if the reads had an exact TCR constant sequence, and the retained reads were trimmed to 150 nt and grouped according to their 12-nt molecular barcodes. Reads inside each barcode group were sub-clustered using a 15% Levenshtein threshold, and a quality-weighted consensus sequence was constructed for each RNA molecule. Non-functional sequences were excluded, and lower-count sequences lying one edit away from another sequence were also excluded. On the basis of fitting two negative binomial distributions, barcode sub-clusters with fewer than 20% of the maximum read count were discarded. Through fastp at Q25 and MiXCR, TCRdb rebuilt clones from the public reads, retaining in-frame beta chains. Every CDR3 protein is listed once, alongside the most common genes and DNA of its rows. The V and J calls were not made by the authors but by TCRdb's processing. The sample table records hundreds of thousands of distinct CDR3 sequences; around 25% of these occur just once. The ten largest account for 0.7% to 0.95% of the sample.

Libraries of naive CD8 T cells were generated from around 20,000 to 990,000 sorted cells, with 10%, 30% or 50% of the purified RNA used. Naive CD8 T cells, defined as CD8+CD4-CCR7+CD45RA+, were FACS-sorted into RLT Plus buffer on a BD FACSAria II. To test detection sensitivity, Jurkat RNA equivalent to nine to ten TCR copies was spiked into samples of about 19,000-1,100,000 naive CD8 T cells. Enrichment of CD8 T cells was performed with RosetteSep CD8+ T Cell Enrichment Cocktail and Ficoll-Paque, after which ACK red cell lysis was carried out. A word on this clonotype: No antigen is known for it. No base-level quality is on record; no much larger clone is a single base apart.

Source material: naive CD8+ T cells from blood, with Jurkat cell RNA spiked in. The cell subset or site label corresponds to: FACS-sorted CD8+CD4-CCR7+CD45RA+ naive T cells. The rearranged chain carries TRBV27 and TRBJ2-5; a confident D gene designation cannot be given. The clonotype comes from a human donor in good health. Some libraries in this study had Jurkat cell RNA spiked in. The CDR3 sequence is CASKSVLETQYF. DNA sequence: TGTGCCAGCAAGTCCGTCCTAGAGACCCAGTACTTC.